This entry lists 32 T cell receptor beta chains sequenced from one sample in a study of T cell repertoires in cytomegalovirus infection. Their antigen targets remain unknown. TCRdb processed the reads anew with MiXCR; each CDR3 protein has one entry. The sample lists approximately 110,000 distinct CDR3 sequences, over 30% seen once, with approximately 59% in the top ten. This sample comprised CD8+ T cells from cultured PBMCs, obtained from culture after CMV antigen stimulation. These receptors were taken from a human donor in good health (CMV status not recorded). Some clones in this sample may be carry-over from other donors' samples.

The DNA of the CDR3 is TGTGCCAGCAGCCCCTTTGGTCTAGGGGGAAACACCATATATTTT. Residues: CASSPFGLGGNTIYF. This rearrangement joins TRBV9 to TRBJ1-3, with D unresolved. Trimming left V 4 bases short and J 4 bases short, with 15 bases between. This CDR3 has 15 amino acids. Germline lookup yields CDR1 SGDLS and CDR2 YYNGEE.

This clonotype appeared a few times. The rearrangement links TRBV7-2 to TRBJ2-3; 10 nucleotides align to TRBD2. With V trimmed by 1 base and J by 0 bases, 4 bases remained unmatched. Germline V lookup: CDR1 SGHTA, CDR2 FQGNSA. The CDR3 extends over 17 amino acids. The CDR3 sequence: CASSLVLAGDSTDTQYF. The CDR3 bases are TGTGCCAGCAGCTTAGTGCTAGCGGGGGATAGCACAGATACGCAGTATTTT.

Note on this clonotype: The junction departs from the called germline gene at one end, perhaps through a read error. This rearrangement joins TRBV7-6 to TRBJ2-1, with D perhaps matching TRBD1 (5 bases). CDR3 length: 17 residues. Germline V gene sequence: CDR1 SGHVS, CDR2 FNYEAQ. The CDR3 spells CASSLSPGRDPYNEQFF. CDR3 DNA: TGTGCTAGCAGCTTATCCCCTGGCAGGGATCCTTACAATGAGCAGTTCTTC.

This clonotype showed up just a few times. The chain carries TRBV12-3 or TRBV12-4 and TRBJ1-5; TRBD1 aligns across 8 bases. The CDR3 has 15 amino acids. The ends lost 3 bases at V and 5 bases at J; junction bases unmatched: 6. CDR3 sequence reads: CASSFQGTGYQPQHF. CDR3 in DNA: TGTGCCAGCAGTTTTCAAGGGACAGGATATCAGCCCCAGCATTTT.

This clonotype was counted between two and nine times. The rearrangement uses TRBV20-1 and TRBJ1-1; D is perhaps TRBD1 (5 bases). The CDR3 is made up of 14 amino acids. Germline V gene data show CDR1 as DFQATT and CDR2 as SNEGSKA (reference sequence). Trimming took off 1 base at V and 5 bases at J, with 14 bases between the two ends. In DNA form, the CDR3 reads TGCAGTGCTAGAGTGGGTCAGGGTTGGACTGAAGCTTTCTTT. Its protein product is CSARVGQGWTEAFF.

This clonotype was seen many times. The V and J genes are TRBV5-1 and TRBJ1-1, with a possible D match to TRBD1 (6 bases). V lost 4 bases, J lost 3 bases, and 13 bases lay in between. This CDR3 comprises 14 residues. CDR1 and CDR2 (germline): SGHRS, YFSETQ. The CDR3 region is CASSPDQGHTEAFF. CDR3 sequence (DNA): TGCGCCAGCAGCCCTGACCAGGGGCACACTGAAGCTTTCTTT.

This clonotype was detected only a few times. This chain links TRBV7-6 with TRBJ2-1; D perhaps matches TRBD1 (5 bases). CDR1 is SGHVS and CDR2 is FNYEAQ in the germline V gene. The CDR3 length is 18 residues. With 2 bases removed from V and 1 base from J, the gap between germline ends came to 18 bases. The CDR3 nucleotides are TGTGCCAGCAGCTTATATTCGGTCCTCCGACAGTCCTACAATGAGCAGTTCTTC. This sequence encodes CASSLYSVLRQSYNEQFF.

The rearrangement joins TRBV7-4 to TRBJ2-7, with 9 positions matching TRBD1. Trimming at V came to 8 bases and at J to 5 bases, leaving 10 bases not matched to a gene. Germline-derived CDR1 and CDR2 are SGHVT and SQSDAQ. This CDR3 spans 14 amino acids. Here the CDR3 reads CASRGQGFVDEQYF. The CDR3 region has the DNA TGTGCCAGCCGCGGACAGGGGTTTGTGGACGAGCAGTACTTC.

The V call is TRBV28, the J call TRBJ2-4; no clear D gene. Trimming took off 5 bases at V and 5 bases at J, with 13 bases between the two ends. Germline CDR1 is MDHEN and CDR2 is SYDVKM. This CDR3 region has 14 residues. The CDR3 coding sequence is TGTGCCAGCAGTCCGGATTACGCCCAAAACATTCAGTACTTC. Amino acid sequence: CASSPDYAQNIQYF.

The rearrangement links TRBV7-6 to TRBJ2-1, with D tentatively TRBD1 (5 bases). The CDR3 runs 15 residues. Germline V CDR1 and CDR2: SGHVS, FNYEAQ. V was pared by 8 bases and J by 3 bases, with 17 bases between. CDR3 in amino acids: CASARQGAGYNEQFF. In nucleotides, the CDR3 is TGTGCCAGCGCCCGACAAGGGGCCGGCTACAATGAGCAGTTCTTC.

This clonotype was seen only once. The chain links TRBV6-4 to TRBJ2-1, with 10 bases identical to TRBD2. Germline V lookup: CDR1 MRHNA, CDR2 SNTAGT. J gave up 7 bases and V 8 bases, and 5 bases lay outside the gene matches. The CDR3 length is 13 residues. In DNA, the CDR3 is TGTGCCAGCTCGAGCGGGGGGGCAAATGAGCAGTTCTTC. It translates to CASSSGGANEQFF.

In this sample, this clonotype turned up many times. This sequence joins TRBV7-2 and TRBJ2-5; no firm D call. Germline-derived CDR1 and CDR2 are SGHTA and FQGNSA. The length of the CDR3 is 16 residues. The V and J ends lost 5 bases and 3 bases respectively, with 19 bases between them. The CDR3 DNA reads TGTGCCAGCAGCCTTAACGCCCTGCGAGGCAAAGAGACCCAGTACTTC. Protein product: CASSLNALRGKETQYF. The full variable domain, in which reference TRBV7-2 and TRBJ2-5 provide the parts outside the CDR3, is GAGVSQSPSNKVTEKGKDVELRCDPISGHTALYWYRQSLGQGLEFLIYFQGNSAPDKSGLPSDRFSAERTGGSVSTLTIQRTQQEDSAVYLCASSLNALRGKETQYFGPGTRLLVL.

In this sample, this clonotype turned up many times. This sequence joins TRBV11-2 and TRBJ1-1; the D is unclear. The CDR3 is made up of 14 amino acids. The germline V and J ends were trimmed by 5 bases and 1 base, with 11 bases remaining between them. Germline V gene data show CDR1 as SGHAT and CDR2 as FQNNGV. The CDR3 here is CASSPPGGNTEAFF. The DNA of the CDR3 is TGTGCCAGCAGCCCGCCTGGTGGGAACACTGAAGCTTTCTTT.

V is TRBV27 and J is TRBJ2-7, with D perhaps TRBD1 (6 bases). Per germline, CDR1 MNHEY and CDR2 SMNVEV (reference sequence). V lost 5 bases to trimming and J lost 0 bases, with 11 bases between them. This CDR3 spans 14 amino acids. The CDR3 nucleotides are TGTGCCAGCAGTGCCGGACAGCTCTCCTACGAGCAGTACTTC. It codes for CASSAGQLSYEQYF.

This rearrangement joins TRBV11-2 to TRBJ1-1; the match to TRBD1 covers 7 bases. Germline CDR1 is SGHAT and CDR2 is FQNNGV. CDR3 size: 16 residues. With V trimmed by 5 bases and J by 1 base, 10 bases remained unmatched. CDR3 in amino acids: CASSHTPGQQNTEAFF. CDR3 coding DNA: TGTGCCAGCAGCCACACGCCGGGACAGCAGAACACTGAAGCTTTCTTT.

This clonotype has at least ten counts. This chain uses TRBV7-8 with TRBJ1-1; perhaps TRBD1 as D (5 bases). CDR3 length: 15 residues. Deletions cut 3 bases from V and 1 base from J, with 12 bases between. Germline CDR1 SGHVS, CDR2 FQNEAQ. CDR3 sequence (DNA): TGTGCCAGCAGCTTCAGGGTGGGAGCGAACACTGAAGCTTTCTTT. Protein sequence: CASSFRVGANTEAFF.

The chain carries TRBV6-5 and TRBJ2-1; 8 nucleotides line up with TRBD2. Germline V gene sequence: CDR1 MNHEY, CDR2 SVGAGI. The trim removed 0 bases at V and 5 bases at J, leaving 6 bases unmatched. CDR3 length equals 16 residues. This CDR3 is CASSYSGLGGHNEQFF. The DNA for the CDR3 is TGTGCCAGCAGTTACTCGGGACTAGGAGGACACAATGAGCAGTTCTTC.

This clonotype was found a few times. CDR3 in amino acids: CASSRATWTAKAKNNEQFF. DNA for the CDR3: TGTGCCAGCAGTCGAGCTACTTGGACTGCCAAAGCTAAGAACAATGAGCAGTTCTTC. This chain connects TRBV27 to TRBJ2-1, with a tentative D call TRBD2 (5 bases). Trimming took off 5 bases at V and 5 bases at J, with 28 bases between the two ends. The CDR3 consists of 19 residues. CDR1 and CDR2 from the germline V gene are MNHEY and SMNVEV (reference sequence).

The CDR3 DNA is TGTGCCAGCAGCCGGGGACAGGGAGGGAGCTATGGCTACACCTTC. This gives the protein CASSRGQGGSYGYTF. This chain joins TRBV3-1 and TRBJ1-2, with 9 positions matching TRBD1. The CDR3 runs 15 residues. The trim removed 4 bases at V and 4 bases at J, leaving 7 bases unmatched. Germline-derived CDR1 and CDR2 are LGHDT and YNNKEL (reference sequence).

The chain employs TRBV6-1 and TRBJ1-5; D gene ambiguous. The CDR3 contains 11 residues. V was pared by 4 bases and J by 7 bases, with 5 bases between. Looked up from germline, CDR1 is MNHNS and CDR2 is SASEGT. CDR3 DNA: TGTGCCAGCAGTGGGAGGCAGCCCCAGCATTTT. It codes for CASSGRQPQHF.

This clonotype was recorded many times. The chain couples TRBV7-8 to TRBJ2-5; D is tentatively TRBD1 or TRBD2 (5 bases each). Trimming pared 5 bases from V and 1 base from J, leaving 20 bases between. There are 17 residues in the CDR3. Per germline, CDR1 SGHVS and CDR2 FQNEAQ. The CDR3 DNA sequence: TGTGCCAGCAGCGAAGGAGTCCCGGGACCTGTCCAAGAGACCCAGTACTTC. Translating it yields CASSEGVPGPVQETQYF.

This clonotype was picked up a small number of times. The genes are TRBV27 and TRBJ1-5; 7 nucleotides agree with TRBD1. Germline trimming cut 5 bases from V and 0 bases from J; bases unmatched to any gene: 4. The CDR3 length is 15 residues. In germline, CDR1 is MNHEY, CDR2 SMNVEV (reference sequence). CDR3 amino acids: CASSPRGRSNQPQHF. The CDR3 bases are TGTGCCAGCAGTCCAAGGGGGCGTAGCAATCAGCCCCAGCATTTT.

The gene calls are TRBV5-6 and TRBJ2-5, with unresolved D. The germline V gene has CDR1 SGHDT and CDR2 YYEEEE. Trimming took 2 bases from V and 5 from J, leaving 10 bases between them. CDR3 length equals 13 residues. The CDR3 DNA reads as TGTGCCAGCAGCTTAACCTACCGGGAGACCCAGTACTTC. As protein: CASSLTYRETQYF.

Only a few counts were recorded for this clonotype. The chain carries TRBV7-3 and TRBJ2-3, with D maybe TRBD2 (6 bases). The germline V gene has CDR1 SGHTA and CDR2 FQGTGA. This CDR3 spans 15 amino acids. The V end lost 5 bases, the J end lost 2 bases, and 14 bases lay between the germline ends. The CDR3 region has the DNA TGTGCCAGCAGCCCCCAGGAGGGAGACACAGATACGCAGTATTTT. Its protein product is CASSPQEGDTDTQYF.

CDR3 in DNA: TGTGCCAGCAGTTCGGCCTACTCTGGGGCCAACGTCCTGACTTTC. It yields the protein CASSSAYSGANVLTF. V and J are TRBV28 and TRBJ2-6; no reliable D call. This CDR3 comprises 15 residues. CDR1 and CDR2 (germline): MDHEN, SYDVKM. V lost 4 bases, J lost 0 bases, and 7 bases lay in between. Together with reference TRBV28 and TRBJ2-6, the CDR3 gives the full variable domain: DVKVTQSSRYLVKRTGEKVFLECVQDMDHENMFWYRQDPGLGLRLIYFSYDVKMKEKGDIPEGYSVSREKKERFSLILESASTNQTSMYLCASSSAYSGANVLTFGAGSRLTVL.

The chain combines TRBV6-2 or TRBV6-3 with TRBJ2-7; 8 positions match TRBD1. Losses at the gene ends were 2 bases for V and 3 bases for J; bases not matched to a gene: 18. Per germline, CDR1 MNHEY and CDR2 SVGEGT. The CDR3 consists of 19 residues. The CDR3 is CASSYQIRNWTGFYYEQYF. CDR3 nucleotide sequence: TGTGCCAGCAGTTACCAAATCCGCAACTGGACAGGGTTTTACTACGAGCAGTACTTC.

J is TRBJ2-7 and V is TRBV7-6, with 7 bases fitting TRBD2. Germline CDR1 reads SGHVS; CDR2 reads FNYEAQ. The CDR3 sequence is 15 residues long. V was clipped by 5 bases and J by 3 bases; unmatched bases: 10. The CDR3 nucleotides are TGTGCCAGCAGCCCCGCCTCGGGGGGTTTCTACGAGCAGTACTTC. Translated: CASSPASGGFYEQYF.

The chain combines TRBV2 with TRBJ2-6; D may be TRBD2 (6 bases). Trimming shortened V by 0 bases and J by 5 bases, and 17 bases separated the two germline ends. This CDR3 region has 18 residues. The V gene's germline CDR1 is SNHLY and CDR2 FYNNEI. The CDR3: CASSEARIGGSWANVLTF. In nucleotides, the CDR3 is TGTGCCAGCAGTGAAGCTAGAATTGGGGGGTCTTGGGCCAACGTCCTGACTTTC. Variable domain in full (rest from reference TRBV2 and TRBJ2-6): EPEVTQTPSHQVTQMGQEVILRCVPISNHLYFYWYRQILGQKVEFLVSFYNNEISEKSEIFDDQFSVERPDGSNFTLKIRSTKLEDSAMYFCASSEARIGGSWANVLTFGAGSRLTVL.

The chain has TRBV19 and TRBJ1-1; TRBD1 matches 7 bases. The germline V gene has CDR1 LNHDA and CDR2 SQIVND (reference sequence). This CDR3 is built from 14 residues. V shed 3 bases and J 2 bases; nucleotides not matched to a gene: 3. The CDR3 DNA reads TGTGCCAGTAGTATGTACAGGGGAAACACTGAAGCTTTCTTT. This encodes CASSMYRGNTEAFF.

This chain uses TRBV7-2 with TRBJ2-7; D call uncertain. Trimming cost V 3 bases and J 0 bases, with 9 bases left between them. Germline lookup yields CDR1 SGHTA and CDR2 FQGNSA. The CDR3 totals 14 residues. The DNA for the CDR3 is TGTGCCAGCAGCTTGGCAGTAGGCTCCTACGAGCAGTACTTC. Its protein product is CASSLAVGSYEQYF.

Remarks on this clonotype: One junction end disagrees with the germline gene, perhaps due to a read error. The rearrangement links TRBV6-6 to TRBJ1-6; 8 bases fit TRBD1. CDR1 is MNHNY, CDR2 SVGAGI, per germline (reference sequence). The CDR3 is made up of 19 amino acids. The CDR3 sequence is CANSYLQPSTGEDNSPLHF. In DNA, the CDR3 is TGTGCCAACAGTTACCTGCAACCCTCGACAGGGGAGGATAATTCACCCCTCCACTTT.

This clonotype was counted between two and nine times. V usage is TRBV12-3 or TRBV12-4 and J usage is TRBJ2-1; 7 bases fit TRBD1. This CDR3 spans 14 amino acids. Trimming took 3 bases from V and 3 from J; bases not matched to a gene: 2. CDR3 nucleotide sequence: TGTGCCAGCAGTTTTCCAGGGGGCTACAATGAGCAGTTCTTC. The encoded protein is CASSFPGGYNEQFF.